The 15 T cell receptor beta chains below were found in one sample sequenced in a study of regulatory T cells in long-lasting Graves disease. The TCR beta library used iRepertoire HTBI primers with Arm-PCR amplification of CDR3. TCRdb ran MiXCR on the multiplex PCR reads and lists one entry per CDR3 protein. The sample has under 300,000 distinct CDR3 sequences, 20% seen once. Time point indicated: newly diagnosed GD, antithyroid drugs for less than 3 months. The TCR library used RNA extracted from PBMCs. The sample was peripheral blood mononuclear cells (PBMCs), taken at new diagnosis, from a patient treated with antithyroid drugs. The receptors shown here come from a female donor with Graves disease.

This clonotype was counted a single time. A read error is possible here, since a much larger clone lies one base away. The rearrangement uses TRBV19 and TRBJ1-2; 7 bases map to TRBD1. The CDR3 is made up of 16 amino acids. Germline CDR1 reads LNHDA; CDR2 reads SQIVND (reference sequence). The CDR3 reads CGSRPTGRQTNYGYTF. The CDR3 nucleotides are TGTGGCAGTAGACCGACAGGGAGGCAAACTAACTATGGCTACACCTTC.

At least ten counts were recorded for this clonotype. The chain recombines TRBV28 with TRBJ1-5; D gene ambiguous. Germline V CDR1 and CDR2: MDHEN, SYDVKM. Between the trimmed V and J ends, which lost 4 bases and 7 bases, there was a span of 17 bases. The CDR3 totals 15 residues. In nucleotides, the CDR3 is TGTGCCAGCAGTTATCACGACACTGGAGGACAGCCCCAGCATTTT. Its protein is CASSYHDTGGQPQHF.

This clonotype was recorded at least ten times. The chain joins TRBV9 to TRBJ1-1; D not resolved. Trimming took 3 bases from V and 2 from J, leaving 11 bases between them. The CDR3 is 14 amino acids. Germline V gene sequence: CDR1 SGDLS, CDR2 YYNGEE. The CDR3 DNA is TGTGCCAGCAGCGGGGCAATAGGCAACACTGAAGCTTTCTTT. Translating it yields CASSGAIGNTEAFF.

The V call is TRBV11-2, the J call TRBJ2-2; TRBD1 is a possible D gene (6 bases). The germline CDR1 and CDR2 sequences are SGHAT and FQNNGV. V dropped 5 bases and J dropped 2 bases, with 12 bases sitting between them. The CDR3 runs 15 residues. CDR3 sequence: CASSRGTPNTGELFF. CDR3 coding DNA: TGTGCCAGCAGCAGGGGGACACCTAACACCGGGGAGCTGTTTTTT. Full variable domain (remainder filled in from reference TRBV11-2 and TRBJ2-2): EAGVAQSPRYKIIEKRQSVAFWCNPISGHATLYWYQQILGQGPKLLIQFQNNGVVDDSQLPKDRFSAERLKGVDSTLKIQPAKLEDSAVYLCASSRGTPNTGELFFGEGSRLTVL.

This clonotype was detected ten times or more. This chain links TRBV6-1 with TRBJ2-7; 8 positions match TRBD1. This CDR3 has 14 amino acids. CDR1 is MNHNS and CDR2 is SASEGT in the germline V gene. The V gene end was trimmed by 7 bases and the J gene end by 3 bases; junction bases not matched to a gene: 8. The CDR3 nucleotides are TGTGCCAGCACCAGACGGGGACAGGACTACGAGCAGTACTTC. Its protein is CASTRRGQDYEQYF.

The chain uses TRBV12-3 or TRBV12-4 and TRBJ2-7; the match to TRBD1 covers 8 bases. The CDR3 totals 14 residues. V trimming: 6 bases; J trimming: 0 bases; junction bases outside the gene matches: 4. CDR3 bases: TGTGCCAGCAGGAGGGGACAGGTCTCCTACGAGCAGTACTTC. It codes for CASRRGQVSYEQYF.

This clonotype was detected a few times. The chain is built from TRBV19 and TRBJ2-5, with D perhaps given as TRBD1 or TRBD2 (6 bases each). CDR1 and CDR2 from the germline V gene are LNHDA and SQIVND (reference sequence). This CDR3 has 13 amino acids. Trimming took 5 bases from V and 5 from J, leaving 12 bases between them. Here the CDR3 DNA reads TGTGCCAGTAGTCCACGGGGGCAGGAGACCCAGTACTTC. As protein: CASSPRGQETQYF.

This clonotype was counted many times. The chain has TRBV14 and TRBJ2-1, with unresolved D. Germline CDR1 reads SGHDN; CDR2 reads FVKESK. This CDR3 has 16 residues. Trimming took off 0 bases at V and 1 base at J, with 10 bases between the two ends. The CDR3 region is CASSQDLSSSYNEQFF. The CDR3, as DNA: TGTGCCAGCAGCCAAGATTTATCGAGTTCCTACAATGAGCAGTTCTTC.

This CDR3 reads CASSFGTDTSETQYF. The CDR3 DNA follows: TGTGCCAGCAGTTTCGGGACAGACACCTCCGAGACCCAGTACTTC. This chain connects TRBV27 to TRBJ2-5, with TRBD1 identical over 7 bases. Germline V gene sequence: CDR1 MNHEY, CDR2 SMNVEV (reference sequence). CDR3 length: 15 residues. V trimming: 3 bases; J trimming: 5 bases; junction bases outside the gene matches: 9.

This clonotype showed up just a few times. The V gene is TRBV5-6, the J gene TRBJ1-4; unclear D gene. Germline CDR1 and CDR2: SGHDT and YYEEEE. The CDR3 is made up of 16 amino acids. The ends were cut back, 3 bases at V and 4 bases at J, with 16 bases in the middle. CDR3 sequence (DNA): TGTGCCAGCAGCTATTACCAGGATGCTCGTAATGAAAAACTGTTTTTT. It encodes CASSYYQDARNEKLFF.

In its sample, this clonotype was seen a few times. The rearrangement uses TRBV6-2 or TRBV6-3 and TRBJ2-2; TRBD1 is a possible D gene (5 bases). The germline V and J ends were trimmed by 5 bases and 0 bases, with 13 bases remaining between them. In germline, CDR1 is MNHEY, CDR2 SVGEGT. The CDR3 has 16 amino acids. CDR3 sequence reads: CASSGQVGANTGELFF. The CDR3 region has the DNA TGTGCCAGCAGTGGTCAAGTAGGGGCGAACACCGGGGAGCTGTTTTTT.

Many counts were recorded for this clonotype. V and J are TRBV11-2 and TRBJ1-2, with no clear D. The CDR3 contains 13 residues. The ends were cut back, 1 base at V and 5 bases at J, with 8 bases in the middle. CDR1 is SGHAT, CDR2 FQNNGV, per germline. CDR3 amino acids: CASSLAGEYGYTF. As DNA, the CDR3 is TGTGCCAGCAGCTTAGCCGGGGAGTATGGCTACACCTTC. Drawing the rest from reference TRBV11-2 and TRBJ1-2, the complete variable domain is EAGVAQSPRYKIIEKRQSVAFWCNPISGHATLYWYQQILGQGPKLLIQFQNNGVVDDSQLPKDRFSAERLKGVDSTLKIQPAKLEDSAVYLCASSLAGEYGYTFGSGTRLTVV.

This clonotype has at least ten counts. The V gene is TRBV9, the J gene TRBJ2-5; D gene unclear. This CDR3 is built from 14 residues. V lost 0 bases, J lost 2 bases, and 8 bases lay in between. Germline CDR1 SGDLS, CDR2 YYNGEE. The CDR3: CASSVGGTQETQYF. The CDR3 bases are TGTGCCAGCAGCGTAGGCGGCACGCAAGAGACCCAGTACTTC.

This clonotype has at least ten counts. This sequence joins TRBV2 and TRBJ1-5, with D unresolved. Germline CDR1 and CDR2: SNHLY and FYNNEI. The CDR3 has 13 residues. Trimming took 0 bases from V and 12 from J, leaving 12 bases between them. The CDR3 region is CASSEARSALQHF. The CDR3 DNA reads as TGTGCCAGCAGTGAAGCGAGATCGGCCCTCCAGCATTTT.

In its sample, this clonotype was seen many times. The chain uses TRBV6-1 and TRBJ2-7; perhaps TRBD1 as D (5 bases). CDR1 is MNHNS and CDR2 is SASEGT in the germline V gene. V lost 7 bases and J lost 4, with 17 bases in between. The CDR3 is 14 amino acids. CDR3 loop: CASTNTQGAYEQYF. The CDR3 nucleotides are TGTGCCAGCACCAACACGCAGGGCGCTTACGAGCAGTACTTC.